Below are 27 T cell receptor beta chains sequenced from a single sample in a study of blood T cell repertoires in COVID-19. The method was immunoSEQ multiplex PCR; TCRdb's version includes in-frame clones alone and lacks a portion of them. The sample has about 54,000 clones, about 91% seen once. Sequencing was done on a sample of peripheral blood. The receptors stem from a man aged 35 to 55 with COVID-19, enrolled during active disease.

With respect to this clone: The identical CDR3 is also encoded by other nucleotide sequences in the sample. V usage is TRBV11-2 and J usage is TRBJ1-1; 8 bases are shared with TRBD1. Germline V gene data show CDR1 as SGHAT and CDR2 as FQNNGV. Trimming cost V 3 bases and J 1 base; bases outside gene matches: 1. The CDR3 extends over 14 amino acids. Here the CDR3 reads CASSFGQGNTEAFF. In DNA, the CDR3 is TGTGCCAGCAGCTTTGGACAGGGGAACACTGAAGCTTTCTTT.

The chain joins TRBV14 to TRBJ2-1, with TRBD2 identical over 7 bases. Per germline, CDR1 SGHDN and CDR2 FVKESK. The junction had 14 bases not matched to a gene; V was cut back by 0 bases and J by 3 bases. This CDR3 is 19 amino acids long. CDR3 bases: TGTGCCAGCAGCCAAGATCGGGGAGCTAGCGGACTATTCTACAATGAGCAGTTCTTC. Its protein product is CASSQDRGASGLFYNEQFF.

The gene calls are TRBV13 and TRBJ2-7, with 7 bases aligning to TRBD1. The CDR3 totals 14 residues. The V and J ends lost 5 bases and 3 bases, in that order; junction bases with no gene match: 7. From germline, CDR1 is PRHDT and CDR2 FYEKMQ (reference sequence). CDR3 residues: CASSPRDSRYEQYF. The CDR3 DNA is TGTGCCAGCAGCCCCCGGGACAGTCGCTACGAGCAGTACTTC.

This chain links TRBV10-3 with TRBJ2-7; D is perhaps TRBD2 (6 bases). The CDR3 is 16 residues long. Germline V gives CDR1 ENHRY, CDR2 SYGVKD. With 0 bases removed from V and 2 bases from J, the gap between germline ends came to 14 bases. CDR3 DNA sequence: TGTGCCATCAGTGAGTCCGGGCGGGACCGACCCTACGAGCAGTACTTC. The encoded protein is CAISESGRDRPYEQYF.

V and J are TRBV28 and TRBJ2-1; weak D call: TRBD2 (5 bases). Looked up from germline, CDR1 is MDHEN and CDR2 is SYDVKM. V was cut by 6 bases and J by 0 bases, with 12 bases left in between. The CDR3 totals 15 residues. CDR3 bases: TGTGCCAGCAGCGAGGACGGACTCTCCTACAATGAGCAGTTCTTC. This gives the protein CASSEDGLSYNEQFF.

This rearrangement joins TRBV4-1 to TRBJ1-5, with TRBD1 identical over 8 bases. CDR1 is MGHRA, CDR2 YSYEKL, per germline. V shed 1 base and J 7 bases; nucleotides not matched to a gene: 6. CDR3 length: 15 residues. CDR3 loop: CASSQVWAGGQPQHF. As DNA, the CDR3 is TGCGCCAGCAGCCAAGTTTGGGCAGGGGGCCAGCCCCAGCATTTT.

The chain carries TRBV7-9 and TRBJ1-2; no clear D gene. This CDR3 is 15 amino acids long. V lost 6 bases and J 4 bases, leaving 18 bases between the germline ends. Germline-derived CDR1 and CDR2 are SEHNR and FQNEAQ (reference sequence). The CDR3 is CASSPPDGRGYGYTF. In DNA form, the CDR3 reads TGTGCCAGCAGTCCCCCAGATGGACGGGGCTATGGCTACACCTTC.

This clone has a handful of counts. This chain connects TRBV28 to TRBJ2-2; D is unresolved. Between the trimmed V and J ends, which lost 4 bases and 5 bases, there was a span of 5 bases. The CDR3 loop spans 12 amino acids. Germline V CDR1 and CDR2: MDHEN, SYDVKM. CDR3 protein: CASSSHTGELFF. CDR3 nucleotide sequence: TGTGCCAGCAGTTCCCATACCGGGGAGCTGTTTTTT.

The rearrangement joins TRBV6-4 to TRBJ2-7, with 7 nucleotides matching TRBD2. Per germline, CDR1 MRHNA and CDR2 SNTAGT. The length of the CDR3 is 15 residues. The junction had 10 bases not matched to a gene; V was cut back by 5 bases and J by 3 bases. The CDR3 DNA reads as TGTGCCAGCAGTATGGAAGCGGGGACTTACTACGAGCAGTACTTC. Amino acids: CASSMEAGTYYEQYF.

As for this clone: Other DNA sequences from this sample encode an identical CDR3 as well. The chain carries TRBV3-1 (or the pseudogene TRBV3-2) and TRBJ2-7, with D unclear. This CDR3 is 12 amino acids long. V was cut by 2 bases and J by 3 bases, with 5 bases left in between. Per germline, CDR1 LGHDT and CDR2 YNNKEL (reference sequence). This chain's CDR3 is CASSQTSYEQYF. The CDR3 DNA reads TGTGCCAGCAGCCAAACGAGCTACGAGCAGTACTTC.

The chain links TRBV5-4 to TRBJ1-1, with a possible D match to TRBD1 (5 bases). Germline values: CDR1 SGHNT, CDR2 YYREEE (reference sequence). V lost 4 bases, J lost 1 base, and 14 bases lay in between. This CDR3 is 15 amino acids long. In nucleotides, the CDR3 is TGTGCCAGCAGCATCCCAGGGTATGAGAACACTGAAGCTTTCTTT. It translates to CASSIPGYENTEAFF.

The chain employs TRBV9 and TRBJ1-3; D not resolved. V was cut by 0 bases and J by 0 bases, with 7 bases left in between. Germline CDR1 SGDLS, CDR2 YYNGEE. This CDR3 is built from 15 residues. Written as DNA, the CDR3 is TGTGCCAGCAGCGTAGGTCGCAGCTCTGGAAACACCATATATTTT. It specifies CASSVGRSSGNTIYF.

J is TRBJ1-5 and V is TRBV27; possible D gene TRBD1, 6 bases. The germline V gene encodes CDR1 MNHEY and CDR2 SMNVEV (reference sequence). This CDR3 has 12 residues. V was shortened by 3 bases and J by 9 bases, with 9 bases between the two germline ends. The CDR3 loop is CASSFLQGPQHF. The CDR3 DNA reads TGTGCCAGCAGTTTCCTACAGGGGCCCCAGCATTTT.

The chain carries TRBV29-1 and TRBJ1-2, with TRBD1 matching 8 bases. V dropped 4 bases and J dropped 7; count of bases not matched to a gene: 8. The CDR3 runs to 13 residues. The V gene's germline CDR1 is SQVTM and CDR2 ANQGSEA. CDR3 loop: CSVGTGRVVGYTF. In DNA form, the CDR3 reads TGCAGCGTTGGGACAGGGCGAGTTGTTGGCTACACCTTC.

This chain uses TRBV5-4 with TRBJ1-1; D possibly corresponds to TRBD1 (6 bases). In germline, CDR1 is SGHNT, CDR2 YYREEE (reference sequence). V was shortened by 4 bases and J by 7 bases, with 20 bases between the two germline ends. This CDR3 region has 15 residues. The CDR3 protein is CASSAIGQTGNEAFF. The CDR3 DNA follows: TGTGCCAGCAGCGCTATTGGACAGACGGGCAATGAAGCTTTCTTT.

The chain carries TRBV19 and TRBJ2-2, with 7 bases fitting TRBD1. V lost 9 bases to trimming and J lost 3 bases; unmatched junction nucleotides: 4. This CDR3 has 13 amino acids. The germline CDR1 and CDR2 sequences are LNHDA and SQIVND (reference sequence). CDR3 loop: CASGTDDTGELFF. The CDR3 coding sequence is TGTGCCAGCGGGACAGACGACACCGGGGAGCTGTTTTTT. The full variable domain, completed using reference TRBV19 and TRBJ2-2, is DGGITQSPKYLFRKEGQNVTLSCEQNLNHDAMYWYRQDPGQGLRLIYYSQIVNDFQKGDIAEGYSVSREKKESFPLTVTSAQKNPTAFYLCASGTDDTGELFFGEGSRLTVL.

V and J are TRBV5-1 and TRBJ1-1, with D perhaps matching TRBD1 (5 bases). Germline V gene lookup returns CDR1 SGHRS and CDR2 YFSETQ. CDR3 length: 14 amino acids. V gave up 0 bases and J gave up 5 bases, with 11 bases separating them. The CDR3 bases are TGCGCCAGCAGCTTGGCGGTAAGGGGAACTGAAGCTTTCTTT. Amino acid sequence: CASSLAVRGTEAFF.

The chain couples TRBV19 to TRBJ2-3; a possible D gene is TRBD2 (5 bases). Between the trimmed V and J ends, which lost 8 bases and 4 bases, there was a span of 10 bases. Germline assignment: CDR1 LNHDA and CDR2 SQIVND (reference sequence). The CDR3 loop spans 12 amino acids. The CDR3 DNA follows: TGTGCCAGTGGACGGACTCCAGATACGCAGTATTTT. Its protein product is CASGRTPDTQYF. The full variable domain, with the rest looked up from reference TRBV19 and TRBJ2-3, is DGGITQSPKYLFRKEGQNVTLSCEQNLNHDAMYWYRQDPGQGLRLIYYSQIVNDFQKGDIAEGYSVSREKKESFPLTVTSAQKNPTAFYLCASGRTPDTQYFGPGTRLTVL.

This sequence joins TRBV19 and TRBJ2-5; weak D call: TRBD1 (5 bases). The V and J ends lost 4 bases and 0 bases respectively, with 6 bases between them. The CDR3 has 13 residues. Germline V gives CDR1 LNHDA, CDR2 SQIVND (reference sequence). The CDR3 loop is CASSSRDQETQYF. For the CDR3, the DNA is TGTGCCAGTAGTAGCAGGGACCAAGAGACCCAGTACTTC.

The V call is TRBV6-5, the J call TRBJ2-1; D is unclear. CDR1 and CDR2 from the germline V gene are MNHEY and SVGAGI. V was clipped by 7 bases and J by 9 bases, with 16 bases between them. The CDR3 consists of 13 residues. The chain's CDR3 is CASNTLSPGEQFF. The CDR3 region has the DNA TGTGCCAGCAACACACTATCGCCCGGTGAGCAGTTCTTC.

This clone was seen only once. This chain uses TRBV30 with TRBJ1-3; no clear D. The CDR3 length is 12 residues. Trimming left V 3 bases short and J 11 bases short, with 14 bases between. Germline CDR1 GTSNPN, CDR2 SVGIG (reference sequence). The CDR3 loop reads CAWRNLVPAIYF. In nucleotides, the CDR3 is TGTGCCTGGAGAAACCTAGTTCCGGCCATATATTTT.

This clone was seen only a few times. J is TRBJ2-2 and V is TRBV29-1; D might be TRBD2 (6 bases). This CDR3 region has 13 residues. V was pared by 5 bases and J by 2 bases, with 9 bases between. CDR1 is SQVTM, CDR2 ANQGSEA, per germline. CDR3: CSVRRANTGELFF. The CDR3 DNA is TGCAGCGTTCGGAGGGCCAACACCGGGGAGCTGTTTTTT.

This chain uses TRBV18 with TRBJ2-7; TRBD1 matches 8 bases. The CDR3 consists of 17 residues. V was clipped by 2 bases and J by 3 bases; unmatched bases: 12. The germline V gene encodes CDR1 KGHSH and CDR2 LQKENI. CDR3 in amino acids: CASSPGGGQGGLYEQYF. The DNA for the CDR3 is TGTGCCAGCTCACCAGGGGGTGGACAGGGCGGTCTCTACGAGCAGTACTTC.

The V call is TRBV3-1 (or the pseudogene TRBV3-2), the J call TRBJ2-2; 7 nucleotides match TRBD2. With V trimmed by 4 bases and J by 5 bases, 7 bases remained unmatched. The length of the CDR3 is 15 residues. CDR1 and CDR2 (germline): LGHDT, YNNKEL (reference sequence). The CDR3 DNA sequence: TGTGCCAGCAGCCCGCGGGACTATCTTACCGGGGAGCTGTTTTTT. Translated: CASSPRDYLTGELFF.

J is TRBJ1-1 and V is TRBV5-6, with D hard to call. The CDR3 covers 14 residues. Trimming stripped 0 bases from V and 0 bases from J, with 6 bases between. Germline loops: CDR1 SGHDT, CDR2 YYEEEE. Here the CDR3 DNA reads TGTGCCAGCAGCTTGGCTGACATGAACACTGAAGCTTTCTTT. Protein product: CASSLADMNTEAFF.

This clone was recorded once. This rearrangement joins TRBV19 to TRBJ1-1; D ambiguous. Germline CDR1 and CDR2: LNHDA and SQIVND (reference sequence). Trimming cost V 3 bases and J 4 bases, with 12 bases left between them. The CDR3 covers 14 residues. CDR3 DNA: TGTGCCAGTAGTATCAAGACGGGGAGCACTGAAGCTTTCTTT. Its translation is CASSIKTGSTEAFF.

The chain has TRBV11-2 and TRBJ2-5; D not certain. Germline V gene data show CDR1 as SGHAT and CDR2 as FQNNGV. V lost 6 bases and J lost 5, with 13 bases in between. The CDR3 has 13 amino acids. The CDR3 nucleotides are TGTGCCAGCAGGTCAAGTGATAGCGAGACCCAGTACTTC. It translates to CASRSSDSETQYF.